The sequence of this T cell receptor beta chain was determined in a study of T cells in Graves' hyperthyroidism and ophthalmopathy. Diagnosis rested on symptoms, serum thyroxine and TRAb, thyroid ultrasound, and orbital computed tomography. Amplification targeted TCR beta CDR3 regions from RNA transcripts. An initial round of RT-PCR targeting the TCR CDR3 relied on the HTBI primer set. Each CDR3 protein is one row after TCRdb ran MiXCR on the multiplex PCR reads. The table has fewer than 850,000 distinct CDR3 sequences, 17% seen once. This receptor was taken from a man aged 45-60 years with Graves' hyperthyroidism. The sample taken for sequencing was blood.

This CDR3 is CASSLGQGVEGYTF. The CDR3 DNA reads TGTGCCAGCAGTTTAGGACAGGGGGTGGAAGGCTACACCTTC. The chain is built from TRBV28 and TRBJ1-2; 10 bases match TRBD1. The CDR3 spans 14 residues. The germline V gene has CDR1 MDHEN and CDR2 SYDVKM. After removal of 2 bases from V and 8 bases from J, the junction contained 5 bases not matched to a gene.